These T cell receptor beta chains were read from a single sample in a study of blood T cell repertoires in COVID-19. The data were produced by immunoSEQ multiplex PCR, yet TCRdb's version contains in-frame clones alone and is incomplete. The table lists about 140,000 clones, 70% to 85% of them singletons. The source material was peripheral blood. These receptors all come from a man in his 60s with active or convalescent COVID-19. Both conserved end residues are part of each CDR3. Each record gives: J gene, D gene, V gene, clone size, CDR3 DNA, CDR3 protein. A D gene is named only where the DNA matches it firmly. The listing skips clone size in some rows; elsewhere it reads once, few, many or a size class.

J: TRBJ1-2; D: -; V: TRBV11-2; size: -; DNA: TGTGCCAGCAGCTCCGACAGTGACTTGGGCTACACCTTC; CDR3: CASSSDSDLGYTF
J: TRBJ2-2; D: TRBD2; V: TRBV24-1; size: -; DNA: TGTGCCACCAGTGCCCCGACTAGCGGGTGGACCGGGGAGCTGTTTTTT; CDR3: CATSAPTSGWTGELFF
J: TRBJ2-1; D: TRBD2; V: TRBV9; size: -; DNA: TGTGCCAGCAGCGCTCCCGGGTTGCGGGGGAACTCCTACAATGAGCAGTTCTTC; CDR3: CASSAPGLRGNSYNEQFF
J: TRBJ1-3; D: -; V: TRBV18; size: few; DNA: TGTGCCAGCTCACCTCGCTTTGACAGAAGCTCTGGAAACACCATATATTTT; CDR3: CASSPRFDRSSGNTIYF
J: TRBJ2-7; D: -; V: TRBV6-5; size: -; DNA: TGTGCCAGCAGTTACGTTCTCGTCTACGAGCAGTACTTC; CDR3: CASSYVLVYEQYF
J: TRBJ2-5; D: -; V: TRBV10-3; size: -; DNA: TGTGCCATCAGCCTAAGCGGGTCCCCGGCGGAGACCCAGTACTTC; CDR3: CAISLSGSPAETQYF
J: TRBJ2-3; D: TRBD2; V: TRBV6-1; size: -; DNA: TGTGCCAGCAGGTTCCTAGCGGGAGGTGACTATACGCAGTATTTT; CDR3: CASRFLAGGDYTQYF
J: TRBJ2-3; D: TRBD1; V: TRBV5-1; size: -; DNA: TGCGCCAGCAGCTGGGGACAGGGTGGCACAGATACGCAGTATTTT; CDR3: CASSWGQGGTDTQYF
J: TRBJ2-1; D: TRBD2; V: TRBV28; size: -; DNA: TGTGCCAGCAGACCGGGACTAGTCGGGGTTGAGCAGTTCTTC; CDR3: CASRPGLVGVEQFF
J: TRBJ1-3; D: -; V: TRBV19; size: -; DNA: TGTGCCACTCCCTCCCCGCCGGGGAGCTCTGGAAACACCATATATTTT; CDR3: CATPSPPGSSGNTIYF
J: TRBJ1-2; D: -; V: TRBV14; size: many; DNA: TGTGCCAGCAGCTGGGGGCAGGGCATTGACTATGGCTACACCTTC; CDR3: CASSWGQGIDYGYTF
J: TRBJ2-6; D: -; V: TRBV6-2/TRBV6-3; size: -; DNA: TGTGCCAGCAGTTACCGGTCGATCTCTGGGGCCAACGTCCTGACTTTC; CDR3: CASSYRSISGANVLTF
J: TRBJ2-5; D: -; V: TRBV25-1; size: once; DNA: TGTGCCAGCAGTAACCCCGACGGGATGGAGACCCAGTACTTC; CDR3: CASSNPDGMETQYF
J: TRBJ1-5; D: TRBD1; V: TRBV6-2/TRBV6-3; size: -; DNA: TGTGCCAGCAGTCCGGGACAGGGGCGCTATAGCAATCAGCCCCAGCATTTT; CDR3: CASSPGQGRYSNQPQHF
J: TRBJ2-2; D: TRBD1; V: TRBV5-6; size: -; DNA: TGTGCCAGCATGGGACAGGTGAACACCGGGGAGCTGTTTTTT; CDR3: CASMGQVNTGELFF
J: TRBJ2-1; D: -; V: TRBV4-3; size: -; DNA: TGCGCCAGCAGCCAAGGGGGTATTGGAGGTAAGCAGTTCTTC; CDR3: CASSQGGIGGKQFF
J: TRBJ1-2; D: TRBD1; V: TRBV2; size: -; DNA: TGTGCCGGCCAAGGGACAGGGATCCCCCTTGGCTACACCTTC; CDR3: CAGQGTGIPLGYTF
J: TRBJ1-5; D: -; V: TRBV7-2; size: -; DNA: TGTGCCAGCAGCCCCGAGGGCGGGACCCGAGATCAGCCCCAGCATTTT; CDR3: CASSPEGGTRDQPQHF
J: TRBJ1-5; D: TRBD1; V: TRBV2; size: -; DNA: TGTGCCAGCAGTAGACAAGTCGGGACAGGGGGCAATAGCAATCAGCCCCAGCATTTT; CDR3: CASSRQVGTGGNSNQPQHF
J: TRBJ1-1; D: -; V: TRBV15; size: -; DNA: TGTGCCACCAGCAGAGATCTCGGGGGCACTGAAGCTTTCTTT; CDR3: CATSRDLGGTEAFF
J: TRBJ2-6; D: TRBD1; V: TRBV5-1; size: -; DNA: TGCGCCAGCAGCCCTCGGACAGGAGCCAACGTCCTGACTTTC; CDR3: CASSPRTGANVLTF
J: TRBJ1-2; D: -; V: TRBV18; size: -; DNA: TGTGCCAGCTCACCAAATACAGGGTTAAACTATGGCTACACCTTC; CDR3: CASSPNTGLNYGYTF
J: TRBJ2-5; D: -; V: TRBV29-1; size: -; DNA: TGCAGCGTTGACGGACAATGGCGGGGAGTAGGGCAAGAGACCCAGTACTTC; CDR3: CSVDGQWRGVGQETQYF
J: TRBJ1-1; D: -; V: TRBV27; size: few; DNA: TGTGCCAGCAGTTTATCGGGAGGGCTCCTTTGGGCTTTCTTT; CDR3: CASSLSGGLLWAFF
J: TRBJ1-4; D: -; V: TRBV18; size: -; DNA: TGTGCCAGCTCACCCCGAGGCGGGGGCTCTAATGAAAAACTGTTTTTT; CDR3: CASSPRGGGSNEKLFF
J: TRBJ1-1; D: -; V: TRBV29-1; size: -; DNA: TGCAGCGTTGAAAAGGGAGGCGGCACTGAAGCTTTCTTT; CDR3: CSVEKGGGTEAFF
J: TRBJ1-2; D: -; V: TRBV2; size: -; DNA: TGTGCCAGCAGTGCAGCAGGGAGTGGCTACACCTTC; CDR3: CASSAAGSGYTF
J: TRBJ1-3; D: TRBD1; V: TRBV6-6; size: -; DNA: TGTGCCAGCAGCCCGGGACAGGGGATTGGAAACACCATATATTTT; CDR3: CASSPGQGIGNTIYF
J: TRBJ2-3; D: TRBD2; V: TRBV7-2; size: -; DNA: TGTGCCAGCAGCCCAACCCAACTAGCGGGAGGGCGGGATACGCAGTATTTT; CDR3: CASSPTQLAGGRDTQYF
J: TRBJ1-1; D: -; V: TRBV7-8; size: once; DNA: TGTGCCAGCAGCATATCCGGAGTCATGAACACTGAAGCTTTCTTT; CDR3: CASSISGVMNTEAFF
J: TRBJ1-2; D: -; V: TRBV5-1; size: -; DNA: TGCGCCAGCAGCTGGACGGGGGACTATGGCTACACCTTC; CDR3: CASSWTGDYGYTF
J: TRBJ1-2; D: TRBD1; V: TRBV6-6; size: -; DNA: TGTGCCAGCAGTCAGGGGGCGCAACCTAACTATGGCTACACCTTC; CDR3: CASSQGAQPNYGYTF
J: TRBJ2-2; D: TRBD2; V: TRBV7-8; size: -; DNA: TGTGCCAGCAGCTTGACTAGCTATAACACCGGGGAGCTGTTTTTT; CDR3: CASSLTSYNTGELFF